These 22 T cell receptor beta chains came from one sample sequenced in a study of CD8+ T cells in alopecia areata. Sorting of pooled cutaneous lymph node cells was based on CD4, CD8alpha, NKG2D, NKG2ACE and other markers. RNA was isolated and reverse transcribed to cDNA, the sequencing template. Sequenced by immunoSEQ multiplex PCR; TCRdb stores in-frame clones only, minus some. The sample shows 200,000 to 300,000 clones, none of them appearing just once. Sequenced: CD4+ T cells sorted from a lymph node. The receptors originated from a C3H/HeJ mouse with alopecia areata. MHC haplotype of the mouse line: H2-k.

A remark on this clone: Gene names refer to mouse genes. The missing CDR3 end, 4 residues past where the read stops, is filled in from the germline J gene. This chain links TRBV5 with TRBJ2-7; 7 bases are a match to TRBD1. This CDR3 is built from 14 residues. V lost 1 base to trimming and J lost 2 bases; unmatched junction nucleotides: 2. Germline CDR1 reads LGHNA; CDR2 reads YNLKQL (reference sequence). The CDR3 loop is CASSQAGTAYEQYF. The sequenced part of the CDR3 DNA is TGTGCCAGCAGCCAAGCAGGGACAGCCTAT.

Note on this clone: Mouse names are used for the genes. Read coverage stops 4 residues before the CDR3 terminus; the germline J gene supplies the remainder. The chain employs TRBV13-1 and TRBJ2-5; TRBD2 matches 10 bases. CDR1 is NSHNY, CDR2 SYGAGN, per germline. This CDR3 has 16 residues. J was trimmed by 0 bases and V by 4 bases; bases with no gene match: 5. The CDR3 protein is CASSPDWGDNQDTQYF. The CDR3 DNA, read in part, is TGTGCCAGCAGTCCTGACTGGGGGGATAACCAAGAC.

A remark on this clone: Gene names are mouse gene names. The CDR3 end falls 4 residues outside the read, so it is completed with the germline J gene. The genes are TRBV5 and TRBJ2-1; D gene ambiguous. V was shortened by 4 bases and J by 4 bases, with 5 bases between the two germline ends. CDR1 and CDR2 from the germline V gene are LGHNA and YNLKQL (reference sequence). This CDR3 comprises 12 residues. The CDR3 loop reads CASSPPYAEQFF. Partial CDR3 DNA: TGTGCCAGCAGCCCCCCATATGCT.

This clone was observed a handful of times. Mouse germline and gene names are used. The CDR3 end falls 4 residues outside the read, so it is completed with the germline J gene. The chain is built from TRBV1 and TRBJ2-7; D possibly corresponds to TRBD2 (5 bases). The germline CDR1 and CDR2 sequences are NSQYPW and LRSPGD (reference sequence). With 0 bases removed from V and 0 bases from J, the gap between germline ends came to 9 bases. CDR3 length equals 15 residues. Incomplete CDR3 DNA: TGCACCTGCAGTGCAGATGGGGTAAGCTCCTAT. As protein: CTCSADGVSSY. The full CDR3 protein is CTCSADGVSSYEQYF.

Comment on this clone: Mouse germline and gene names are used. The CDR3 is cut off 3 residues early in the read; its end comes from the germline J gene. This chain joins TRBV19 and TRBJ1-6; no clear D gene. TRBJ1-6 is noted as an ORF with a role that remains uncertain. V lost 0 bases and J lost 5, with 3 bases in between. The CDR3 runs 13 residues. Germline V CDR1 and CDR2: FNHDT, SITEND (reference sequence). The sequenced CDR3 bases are TGTGCCAGCAGTATAGTAGATAATTCGCCC. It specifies CASSIVDNSP. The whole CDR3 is CASSIVDNSPLYF.

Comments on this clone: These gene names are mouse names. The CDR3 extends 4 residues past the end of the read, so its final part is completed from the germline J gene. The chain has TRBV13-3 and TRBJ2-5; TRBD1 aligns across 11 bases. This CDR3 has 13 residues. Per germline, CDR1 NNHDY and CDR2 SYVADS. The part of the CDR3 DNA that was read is TGTGCCAGCACCGGGACAGGGGGAGAC. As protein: CASTGTGGD. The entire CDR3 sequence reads CASTGTGGDTQYF.

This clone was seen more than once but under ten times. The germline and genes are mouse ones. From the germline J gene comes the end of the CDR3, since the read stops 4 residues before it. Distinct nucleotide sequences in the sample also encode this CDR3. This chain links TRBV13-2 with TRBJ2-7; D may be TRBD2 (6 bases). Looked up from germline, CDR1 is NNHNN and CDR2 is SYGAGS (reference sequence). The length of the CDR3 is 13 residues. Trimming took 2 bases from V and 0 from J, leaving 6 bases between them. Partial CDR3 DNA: TGTGCCAGCGGTGACTGGGGCTCCTAT. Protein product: CASGDWGSY. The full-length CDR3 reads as CASGDWGSYEQYF.

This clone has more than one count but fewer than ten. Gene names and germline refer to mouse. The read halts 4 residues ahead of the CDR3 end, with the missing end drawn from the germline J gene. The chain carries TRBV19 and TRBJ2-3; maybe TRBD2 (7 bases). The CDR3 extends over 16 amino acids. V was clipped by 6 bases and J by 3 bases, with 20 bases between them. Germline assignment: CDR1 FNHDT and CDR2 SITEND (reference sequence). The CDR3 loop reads CASTNPRTGGAETLYF. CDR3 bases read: TGTGCCAGCACCAATCCTCGGACGGGGGGCGCAGAA.

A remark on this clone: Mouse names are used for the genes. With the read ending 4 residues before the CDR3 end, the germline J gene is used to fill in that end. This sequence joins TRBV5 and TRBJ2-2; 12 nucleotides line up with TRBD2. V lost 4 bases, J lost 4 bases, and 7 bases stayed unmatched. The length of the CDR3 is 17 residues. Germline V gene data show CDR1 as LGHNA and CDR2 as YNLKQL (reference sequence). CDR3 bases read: TGTGCCAGCAGCCTCTCGACTGGGGGGGCAGGCACCGGG. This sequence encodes CASSLSTGGAGTG. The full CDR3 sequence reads CASSLSTGGAGTGQLYF.

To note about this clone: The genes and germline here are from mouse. CDR3 sequence: CASGDWNSDYTF. Incomplete CDR3 DNA: TGTGCCAGCGGTGATTGGAACTCC. The chain employs TRBV13-2 and TRBJ1-2; no clear D gene. The read falls 4 residues short of the CDR3 end, and the missing part is taken from the germline J gene. Germline V gene lookup returns CDR1 NNHNN and CDR2 SYGAGS (reference sequence). The CDR3 has 12 residues. Trimming removed 1 base at V and 2 bases at J, with 3 bases between.

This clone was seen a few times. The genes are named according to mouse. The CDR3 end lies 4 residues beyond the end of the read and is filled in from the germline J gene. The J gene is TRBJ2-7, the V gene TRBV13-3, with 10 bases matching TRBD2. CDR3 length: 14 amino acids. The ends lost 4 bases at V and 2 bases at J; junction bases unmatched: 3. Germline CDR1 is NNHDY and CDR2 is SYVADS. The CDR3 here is CASSLTGGAYEQYF. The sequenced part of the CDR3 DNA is TGTGCCAGCAGTCTAACTGGGGGGGCCTAT.

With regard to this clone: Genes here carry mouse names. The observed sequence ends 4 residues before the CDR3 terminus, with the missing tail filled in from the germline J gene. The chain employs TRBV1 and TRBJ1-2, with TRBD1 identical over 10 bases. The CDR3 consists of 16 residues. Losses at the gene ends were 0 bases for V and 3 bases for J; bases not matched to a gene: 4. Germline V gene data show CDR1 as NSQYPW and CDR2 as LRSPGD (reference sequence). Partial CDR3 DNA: TGCACCTGCAGTGCAGATCCGGGACAGGGGTACTCC. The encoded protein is CTCSADPGQGYS. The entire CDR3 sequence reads CTCSADPGQGYSDYTF.

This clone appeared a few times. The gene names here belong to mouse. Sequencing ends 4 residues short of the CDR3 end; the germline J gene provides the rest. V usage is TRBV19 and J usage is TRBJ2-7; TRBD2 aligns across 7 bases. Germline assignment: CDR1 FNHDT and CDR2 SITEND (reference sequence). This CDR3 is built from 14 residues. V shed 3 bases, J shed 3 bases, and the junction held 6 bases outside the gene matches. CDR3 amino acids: CASSTTGVGYEQYF. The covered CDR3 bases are TGTGCCAGCAGTACTACTGGGGTGGGCTAT.

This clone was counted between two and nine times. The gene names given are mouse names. Incomplete CDR3 DNA: TGCACCTGCAGTGCGGACTGGGCGATCTAT. Translation: CTCSADWAIY. The CDR3 in its entirety is CTCSADWAIYEQYF. V is TRBV1 and J is TRBJ2-7; TRBD2 agrees at 8 bases. From the germline J gene comes the end of the CDR3, since the read stops 4 residues before it. Unmatched junction bases numbered 4, after V lost 3 bases and J lost 3 bases. From germline, CDR1 is NSQYPW and CDR2 LRSPGD (reference sequence). The length of the CDR3 is 14 residues.

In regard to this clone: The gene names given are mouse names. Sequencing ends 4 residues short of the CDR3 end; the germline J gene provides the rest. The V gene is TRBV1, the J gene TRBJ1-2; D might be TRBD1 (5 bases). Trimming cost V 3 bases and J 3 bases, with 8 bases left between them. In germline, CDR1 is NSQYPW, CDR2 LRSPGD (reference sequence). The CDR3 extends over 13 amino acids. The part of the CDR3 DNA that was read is TGCACCTGCAGTGCGCCAGGGTACTCC. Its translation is CTCSAPGYS. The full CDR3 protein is CTCSAPGYSDYTF.

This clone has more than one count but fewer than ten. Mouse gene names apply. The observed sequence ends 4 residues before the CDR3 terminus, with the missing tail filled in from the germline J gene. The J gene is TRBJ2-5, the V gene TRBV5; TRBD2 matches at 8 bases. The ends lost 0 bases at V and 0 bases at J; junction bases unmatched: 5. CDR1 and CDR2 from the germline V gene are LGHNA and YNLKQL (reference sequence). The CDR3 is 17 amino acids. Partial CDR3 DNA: TGTGCCAGCAGCCAAGAAAGCTGGGGGGTTAACCAAGAC. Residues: CASSQESWGVNQD. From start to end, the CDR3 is CASSQESWGVNQDTQYF.

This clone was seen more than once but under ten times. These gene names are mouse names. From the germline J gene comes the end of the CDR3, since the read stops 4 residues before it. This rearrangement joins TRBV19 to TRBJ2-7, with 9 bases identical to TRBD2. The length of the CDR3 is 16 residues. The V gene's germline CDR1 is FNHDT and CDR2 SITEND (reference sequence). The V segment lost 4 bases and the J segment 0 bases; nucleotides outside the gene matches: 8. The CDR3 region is CASSAETGGDSYEQYF. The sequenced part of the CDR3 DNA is TGTGCCAGCAGTGCCGAGACTGGGGGAGACTCCTAT.

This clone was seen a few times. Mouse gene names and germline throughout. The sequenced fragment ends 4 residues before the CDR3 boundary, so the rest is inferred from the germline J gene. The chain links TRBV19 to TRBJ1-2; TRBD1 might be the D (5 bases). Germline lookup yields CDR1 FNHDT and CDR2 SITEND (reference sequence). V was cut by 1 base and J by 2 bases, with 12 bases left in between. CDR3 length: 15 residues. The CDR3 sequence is CASSITPGRNSDYTF. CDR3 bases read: TGTGCCAGCAGTATAACCCCAGGGAGGAACTCC.

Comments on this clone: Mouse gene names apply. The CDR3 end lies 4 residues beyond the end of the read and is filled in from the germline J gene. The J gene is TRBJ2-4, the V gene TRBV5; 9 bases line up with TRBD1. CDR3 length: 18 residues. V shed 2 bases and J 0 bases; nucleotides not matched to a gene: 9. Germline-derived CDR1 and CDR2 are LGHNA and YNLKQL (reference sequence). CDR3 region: CASSQNPYRGQSQNTLYF. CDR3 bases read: TGTGCCAGCAGCCAAAACCCATACAGGGGGCAGAGTCAAAAC.

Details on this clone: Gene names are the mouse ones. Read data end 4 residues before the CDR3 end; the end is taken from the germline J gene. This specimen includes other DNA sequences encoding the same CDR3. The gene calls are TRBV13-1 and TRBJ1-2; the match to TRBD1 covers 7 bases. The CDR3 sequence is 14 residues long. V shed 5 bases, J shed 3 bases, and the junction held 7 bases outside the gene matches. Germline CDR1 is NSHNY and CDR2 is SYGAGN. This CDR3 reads CASSEYRGDSDYTF. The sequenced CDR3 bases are TGTGCCAGCAGCGAGTACAGGGGAGACTCC.

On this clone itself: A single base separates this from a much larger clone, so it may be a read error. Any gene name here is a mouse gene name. The CDR3 here is CASSATTNSDYTF. The CDR3 bases that were read are TGTGCCAGCAGTGCCACAACAAACTCC. The V gene is TRBV13-3, the J gene TRBJ1-2; no definite D call. With the read ending 4 residues before the CDR3 end, the germline J gene is used to fill in that end. The CDR3 is 13 amino acids. Germline CDR1 NNHDY, CDR2 SYVADS. The V end was cut by 3 bases, the J end by 0 bases, with 6 bases between.

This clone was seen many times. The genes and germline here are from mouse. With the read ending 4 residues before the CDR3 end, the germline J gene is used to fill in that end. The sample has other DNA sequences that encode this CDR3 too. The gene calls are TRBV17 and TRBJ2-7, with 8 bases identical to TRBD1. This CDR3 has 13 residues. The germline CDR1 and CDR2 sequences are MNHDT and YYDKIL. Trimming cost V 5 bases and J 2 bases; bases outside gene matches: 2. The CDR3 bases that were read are TGTGCTAGCAGTGGACAGGGCCCCTAT. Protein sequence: CASSGQGPY. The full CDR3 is CASSGQGPYEQYF.